This entry features one TCR beta chain sequence. Alongside a J-beta primer mix, a sample-barcoded 5' primer served in a second PCR lasting about 6 to 12 cycles. Every sample gave at least 2.5 million paired-end reads containing CDR3. MiXCR was run by TCRdb on the 5' RACE reads, yielding one entry per CDR3 protein. The sample yields about 1.4 million distinct CDR3 sequences, 59% seen once. Donors each provided about 9.5 milliliters of peripheral blood. This entry belongs to a study of blood T cells in healthy people across ages. The specimen was blood. This receptor was identified in a man aged 18 to 35 in good health.

The DNA for the CDR3 is TGCGCCAGCAGCCAATTTCCGGTAGCCTCTGGGGCCAACGTCCTGACTTTC. The encoded protein is CASSQFPVASGANVLTF. The rearrangement joins TRBV4-1 to TRBJ2-6; D is unresolved. V shed 2 bases and J shed 0 bases, with 11 bases lying between them. This CDR3 has 17 amino acids. Germline CDR1 and CDR2: MGHRA and YSYEKL.